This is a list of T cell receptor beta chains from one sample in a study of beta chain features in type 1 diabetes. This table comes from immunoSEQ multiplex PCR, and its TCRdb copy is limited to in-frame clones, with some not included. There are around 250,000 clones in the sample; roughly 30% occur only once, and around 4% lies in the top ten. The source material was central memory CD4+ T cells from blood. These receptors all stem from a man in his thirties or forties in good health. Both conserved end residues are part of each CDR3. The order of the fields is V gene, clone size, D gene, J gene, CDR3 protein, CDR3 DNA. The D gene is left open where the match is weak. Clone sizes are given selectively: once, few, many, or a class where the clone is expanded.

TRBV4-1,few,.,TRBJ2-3,CASSLGPVGTDTQYF,TGCGCCAGCAGCCTCGGCCCGGTCGGAACAGATACGCAGTATTTT
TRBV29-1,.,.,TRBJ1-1,CSVEGKMNTEAFF,TGCAGCGTTGAAGGGAAGATGAACACTGAAGCTTTCTTT
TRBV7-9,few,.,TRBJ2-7,CASSLQERMEQYF,TGTGCCAGCAGCTTACAGGAGCGGATGGAGCAGTACTTC
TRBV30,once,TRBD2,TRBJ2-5,CAWSVSLPFSLAGGPLETQYF,TGTGCCTGGAGTGTTTCCCTCCCTTTTTCGCTAGCGGGAGGGCCCCTTGAGACCCAGTACTTC
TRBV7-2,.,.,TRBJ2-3,CASGLDTQYF,TGTGCATCGGGACTTGATACGCAGTATTTT
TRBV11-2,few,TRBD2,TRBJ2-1,CASSPDGLGNNEQFF,TGTGCCAGCAGCCCCGACGGACTAGGGAACAATGAGCAGTTCTTC
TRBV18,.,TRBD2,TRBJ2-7,CASSVTSGSYEQYF,TGTGCCAGCTCGGTTACTAGCGGGAGCTACGAGCAGTACTTC
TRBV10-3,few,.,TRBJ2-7,CAISELWQPSYEQYF,TGTGCCATCAGCGAGCTATGGCAGCCCTCCTACGAGCAGTACTTC
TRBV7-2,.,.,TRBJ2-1,CASSLNSYNEQFF,TGTGCCAGCAGCTTAAACTCTTACAATGAGCAGTTCTTC
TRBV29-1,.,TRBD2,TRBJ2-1,CSGEREGSNEQFF,TGCAGCGGTGAGCGGGAAGGAAGCAATGAGCAGTTCTTC
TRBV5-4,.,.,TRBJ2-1,CASSFWDNEQFF,TGTGCCAGCAGCTTTTGGGACAATGAGCAGTTCTTC
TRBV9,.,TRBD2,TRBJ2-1,CASSVTSGRAGNEQFF,TGTGCCAGCAGCGTCACTAGCGGGAGGGCCGGGAATGAGCAGTTCTTC
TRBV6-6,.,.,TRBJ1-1,CATLTPDRNTEAFF,TGTGCCACCCTAACGCCCGACAGGAACACTGAAGCTTTCTTT
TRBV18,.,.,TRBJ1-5,CASSPGQPNQPQHF,TGTGCCAGCTCACCAGGACAGCCAAATCAGCCCCAGCATTTT
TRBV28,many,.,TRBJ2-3,CASSRSRNSAQYF,TGTGCCAGCAGTCGTAGTAGGAATTCTGCGCAGTATTTT
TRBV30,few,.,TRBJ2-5,CAWTLGTEKEETQYF,TGTGCCTGGACCCTTGGTACGGAAAAAGAGGAGACCCAGTACTTC
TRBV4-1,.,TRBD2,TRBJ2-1,CASSQKPIAGGPYNEQFF,TGCGCCAGCAGCCAAAAGCCGATAGCGGGGGGGCCCTACAATGAGCAGTTCTTC
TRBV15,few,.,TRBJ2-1,CATSRDAGLLNEQFF,TGTGCCACCAGCAGAGATGCGGGACTCCTTAATGAGCAGTTCTTC
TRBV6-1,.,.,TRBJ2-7,CASNHYEQYF,TGTGCCAGCAACCACTACGAGCAGTACTTC
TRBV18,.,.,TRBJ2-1,CASSPGVYNEQFF,TGTGCCAGCTCACCGGGAGTTTACAATGAGCAGTTCTTC
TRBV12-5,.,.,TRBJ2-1,CASGLTPPYNEQFF,TGTGCTAGTGGTTTGACCCCTCCCTACAATGAGCAGTTCTTC
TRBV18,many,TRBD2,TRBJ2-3,CASSERLAVTDTQYF,TGTGCCAGCTCAGAGCGACTAGCGGTCACAGATACGCAGTATTTT